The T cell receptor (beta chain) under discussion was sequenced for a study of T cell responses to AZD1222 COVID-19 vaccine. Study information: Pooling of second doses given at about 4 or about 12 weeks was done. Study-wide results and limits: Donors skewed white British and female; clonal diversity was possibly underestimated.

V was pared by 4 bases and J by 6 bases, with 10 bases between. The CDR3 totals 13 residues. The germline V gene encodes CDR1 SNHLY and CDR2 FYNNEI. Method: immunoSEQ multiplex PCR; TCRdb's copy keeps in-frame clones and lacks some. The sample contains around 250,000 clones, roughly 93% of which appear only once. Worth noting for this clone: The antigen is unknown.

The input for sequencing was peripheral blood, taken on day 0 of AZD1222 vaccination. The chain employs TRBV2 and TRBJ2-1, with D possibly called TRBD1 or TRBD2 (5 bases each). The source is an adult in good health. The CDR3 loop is CASSGEGLNEQFF. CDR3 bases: TGTGCCAGCAGTGGTGAGGGGCTCAATGAGCAGTTCTTC.